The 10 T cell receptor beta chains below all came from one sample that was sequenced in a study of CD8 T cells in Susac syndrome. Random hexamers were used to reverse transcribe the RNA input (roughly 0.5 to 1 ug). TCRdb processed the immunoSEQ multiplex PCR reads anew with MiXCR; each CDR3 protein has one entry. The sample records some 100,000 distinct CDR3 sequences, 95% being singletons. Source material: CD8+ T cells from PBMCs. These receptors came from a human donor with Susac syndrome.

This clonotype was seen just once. The CDR3 DNA reads as TGTGCCAGCAGCCCCGGGGCCAAGGTGGATACGCAGTATTTT. This codes for CASSPGAKVDTQYF. The chain couples TRBV9 to TRBJ2-3, with D possibly called TRBD1 or TRBD2 (5 bases each). In germline, CDR1 is SGDLS, CDR2 YYNGEE. The ends were cut back, 4 bases at V and 6 bases at J, with 15 bases in the middle. The CDR3 totals 14 residues.

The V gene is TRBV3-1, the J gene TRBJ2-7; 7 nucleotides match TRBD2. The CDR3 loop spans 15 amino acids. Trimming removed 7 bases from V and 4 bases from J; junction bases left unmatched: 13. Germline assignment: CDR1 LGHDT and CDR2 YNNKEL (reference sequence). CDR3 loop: CASTPPGGGVYEQYF. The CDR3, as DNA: TGTGCCAGCACCCCACCGGGAGGAGGGGTTTACGAGCAGTACTTC.

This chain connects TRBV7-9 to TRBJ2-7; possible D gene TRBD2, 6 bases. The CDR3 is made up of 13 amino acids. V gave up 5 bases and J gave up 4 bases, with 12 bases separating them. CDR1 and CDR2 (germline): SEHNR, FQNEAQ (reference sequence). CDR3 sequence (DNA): TGTGCCAGCAGCCCCCTTGGGAGGTACGAGCAGTACTTC. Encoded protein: CASSPLGRYEQYF.

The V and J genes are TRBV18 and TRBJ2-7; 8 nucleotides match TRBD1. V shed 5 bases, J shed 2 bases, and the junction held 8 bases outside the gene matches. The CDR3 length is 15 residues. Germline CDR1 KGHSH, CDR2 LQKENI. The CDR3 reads CASSTTGARTYEQYF. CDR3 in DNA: TGTGCCAGCTCAACGACAGGGGCTAGGACCTACGAGCAGTACTTC.

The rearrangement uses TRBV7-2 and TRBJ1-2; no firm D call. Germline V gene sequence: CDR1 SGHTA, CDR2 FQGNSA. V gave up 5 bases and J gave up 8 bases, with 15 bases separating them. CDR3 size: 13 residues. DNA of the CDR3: TGTGCCAGCAGCGAAGCGGAGGCGGACGGCTACACCTTC. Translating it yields CASSEAEADGYTF.

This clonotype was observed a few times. The CDR3 coding sequence is TGTGCCAGCAGTTTGACACCATACGAGCAGTACTTC. It codes for CASSLTPYEQYF. The J gene is TRBJ2-7, the V gene TRBV12-3 or TRBV12-4, with unresolved D. Between the trimmed V and J ends, which lost 3 bases and 4 bases, there was a span of 7 bases. CDR3 length equals 12 residues.

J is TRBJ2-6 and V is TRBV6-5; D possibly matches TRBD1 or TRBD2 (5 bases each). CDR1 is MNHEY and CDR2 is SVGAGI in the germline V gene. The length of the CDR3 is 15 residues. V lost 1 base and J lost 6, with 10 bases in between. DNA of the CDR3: TGTGCCAGCAGTTACTGGGGACGTGAGGCCAACGTCCTGACTTTC. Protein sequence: CASSYWGREANVLTF.

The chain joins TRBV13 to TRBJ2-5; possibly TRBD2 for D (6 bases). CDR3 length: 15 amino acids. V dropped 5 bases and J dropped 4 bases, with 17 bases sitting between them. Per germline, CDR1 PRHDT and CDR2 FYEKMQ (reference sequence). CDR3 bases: TGTGCCAGCAGCCATACGGGACTTACCCCAGAGACCCAGTACTTC. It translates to CASSHTGLTPETQYF.

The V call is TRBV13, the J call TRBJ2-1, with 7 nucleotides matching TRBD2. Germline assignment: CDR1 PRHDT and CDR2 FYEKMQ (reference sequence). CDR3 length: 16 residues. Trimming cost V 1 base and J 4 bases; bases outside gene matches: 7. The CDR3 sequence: CASSLVGGREYNEQFF. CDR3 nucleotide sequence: TGTGCCAGCAGCTTAGTTGGAGGGAGGGAATACAATGAGCAGTTCTTC. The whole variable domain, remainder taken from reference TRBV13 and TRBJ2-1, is AAGVIQSPRHLIKEKRETATLKCYPIPRHDTVYWYQQGPGQDPQFLISFYEKMQSDKGSIPDRFSAQQFSDYHSELNMSSLELGDSALYFCASSLVGGREYNEQFFGPGTRLTVL.

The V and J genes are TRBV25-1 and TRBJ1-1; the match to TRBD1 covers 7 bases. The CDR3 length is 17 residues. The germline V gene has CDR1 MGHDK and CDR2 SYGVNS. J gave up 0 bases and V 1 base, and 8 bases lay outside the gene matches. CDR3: CASSESPRTGMNTEAFF. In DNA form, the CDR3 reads TGTGCCAGCAGTGAATCCCCGCGGACAGGCATGAACACTGAAGCTTTCTTT.